The following is a T cell receptor beta chain sequence with its context. Other DNA variants within this sample encode the same CDR3. This entry is derived from a study of shared clonotypes between healthy human individuals. Assay used: immunoSEQ multiplex PCR; TCRdb lists only in-frame clones, some missing. The table records 2 million to 2.5 million clones, approximately 90% of them present only once. The CDR3 runs 13 residues. CDR1 is MDHEN, CDR2 SYDVKM, per germline. Germline trimming cut 5 bases from V and 7 bases from J; bases unmatched to any gene: 6. This clonotype originated in a man between 18 and 29 years old in good health. Some clones in this sample may be carry-over from other donors' samples. V and J are TRBV28 and TRBJ1-2; 8 bases are shared with TRBD1. What was sequenced was naive CD4+ T cells from PBMCs. This sample's subset: CD45RA+ positively selected. The CDR3 loop is CASSPGGRGGYTF. The CDR3, as DNA: TGTGCCAGCAGTCCAGGGGGCCGAGGTGGCTACACCTTC.